What follows are 4 T cell receptor beta chains derived from one specimen sequenced in a study of cytomegalovirus exposure and HLA in healthy donors. Both 60 Vbeta primers and 13 Jbeta primers went into the PCR. TCRdb's table, derived via immunoSEQ multiplex PCR, lists solely in-frame clones and lacks some. Of 150,000 to 200,000 clones in the sample, 70% to 80% were seen once. Sequencing was carried out using PBMCs. The source is a man aged 25 to 40 in good health and CMV-seronegative.

V is TRBV5-1 and J is TRBJ2-7; 14 nucleotides align to TRBD2. After removal of 4 bases from V and 6 bases from J, the junction contained 9 bases not matched to a gene. This CDR3 has 16 residues. In germline, CDR1 is SGHRS, CDR2 YFSETQ. The DNA for the CDR3 is TGCGCCAGCAGCAGACGACTAGCGGGAGGGGACGTCGAGCAGTACTTC. Translated, it gives CASSRRLAGGDVEQYF.

This clone has only a few counts. The chain carries TRBV9 and TRBJ1-6; weak D call: TRBD1 (6 bases). Germline V gene data show CDR1 as SGDLS and CDR2 as YYNGEE. The CDR3 has 15 residues. The V end was cut by 4 bases, the J end by 8 bases, with 16 bases between. The CDR3 spells CASSYQGTQDSPLHF. The CDR3 region has the DNA TGTGCCAGCAGCTACCAGGGGACCCAAGATTCACCCCTCCACTTT.

The CDR3 region has the DNA TGTGCCAGCAGTCCAAACGGGGAGAATGAGCAGTTCTTC. As protein: CASSPNGENEQFF. The chain carries TRBV27 and TRBJ2-1; D might be TRBD2 (5 bases). Trimming left V 5 bases short and J 7 bases short, with 12 bases between. The V gene's germline CDR1 is MNHEY and CDR2 SMNVEV (reference sequence). The CDR3 length is 13 residues.

The CDR3 reads CASSYSRTGGTYEQYF. CDR3 sequence (DNA): TGTGCCAGCAGTTACTCTAGGACAGGGGGCACCTACGAGCAGTACTTC. The chain has TRBV6-6 and TRBJ2-7; TRBD1 aligns across 11 bases. The CDR3 runs to 16 residues. J lost 2 bases, V lost 0 bases, and 3 bases had no gene match. Germline lookup yields CDR1 MNHNY and CDR2 SVGAGI (reference sequence).